One sample yielded the 32 T cell receptor beta chains listed below, sequenced in a study of blood T cell repertoires in COVID-19. Method: immunoSEQ multiplex PCR; TCRdb's copy keeps in-frame clones and lacks some. The table lists approximately 300,000 clones, roughly 85% of them singletons. Input material: PBMCs or T cells enriched from blood (not recorded which). The receptors come from a woman between 25 and 40 years old who had been exposed to COVID-19.

The genes are TRBV27 and TRBJ2-7, with D possibly TRBD2 on 6 matching bases. Germline V CDR1 and CDR2: MNHEY, SMNVEV (reference sequence). Between the trimmed V and J ends, which lost 0 bases and 0 bases, there was a span of 9 bases. The CDR3 extends over 15 amino acids. As DNA, the CDR3 is TGTGCCAGCAGTTTATCGGGAGGTTTCTCCTACGAGCAGTACTTC. As protein: CASSLSGGFSYEQYF.

The V call is TRBV27, the J call TRBJ1-2, with 7 bases fitting TRBD1. The CDR3 is made up of 14 amino acids. Germline-derived CDR1 and CDR2 are MNHEY and SMNVEV (reference sequence). V gave up 5 bases and J gave up 7 bases; unmatched junction bases: 10. The CDR3 sequence is CASSLRQGGVGYTF. The CDR3 coding sequence is TGTGCCAGCAGTCTAAGACAGGGAGGAGTTGGCTACACCTTC.

Only one count was recorded for this clone. The chain carries TRBV27 and TRBJ1-2; 7 nucleotides line up with TRBD1. The CDR3 runs 16 residues. Germline CDR1 is MNHEY and CDR2 is SMNVEV (reference sequence). V shed 6 bases, J shed 2 bases, and the junction held 12 bases outside the gene matches. In DNA form, the CDR3 reads TGTGCCAGCAGCGGTAATGCCAGGGGGTTGAACTATGGCTACACCTTC. This translates into CASSGNARGLNYGYTF.

DNA for the CDR3: TGTGCCAGCAGTTCCAGGGGGCACTCTGGAAACACCATATATTTT. The encoded protein is CASSSRGHSGNTIYF. V and J are TRBV28 and TRBJ1-3; 8 bases line up with TRBD1. Germline CDR1 reads MDHEN; CDR2 reads SYDVKM. The junction had 2 bases not matched to a gene; V was cut back by 4 bases and J by 0 bases. The CDR3 spans 15 residues. Full variable domain (missing parts from reference TRBV28 and TRBJ1-3): DVKVTQSSRYLVKRTGEKVFLECVQDMDHENMFWYRQDPGLGLRLIYFSYDVKMKEKGDIPEGYSVSREKKERFSLILESASTNQTSMYLCASSSRGHSGNTIYFGEGSWLTVV.

This clone was picked up one time. The chain combines TRBV27 with TRBJ2-7; 8 bases fit TRBD1. The germline gives CDR1 MNHEY, CDR2 SMNVEV (reference sequence). The CDR3 spans 14 residues. V dropped 6 bases and J dropped 4; count of bases not matched to a gene: 8. CDR3 in DNA: TGTGCCAGCAGCAGATTTCAGGGGGCTTACGAGCAGTACTTC. It specifies CASSRFQGAYEQYF.

The chain has TRBV28 and TRBJ2-4; possibly TRBD2 for D (7 bases). Between the trimmed V and J ends, which lost 5 bases and 14 bases, there was a span of 22 bases. This CDR3 comprises 14 residues. Germline lookup yields CDR1 MDHEN and CDR2 SYDVKM. The DNA for the CDR3 is TGTGCCAGCAGTAGCTCGGGGGGCGATGGAAATGAGTACTTC. Translated: CASSSSGGDGNEYF. Filled out from reference TRBV28 and TRBJ2-4, the complete variable domain reads DVKVTQSSRYLVKRTGEKVFLECVQDMDHENMFWYRQDPGLGLRLIYFSYDVKMKEKGDIPEGYSVSREKKERFSLILESASTNQTSMYLCASSSSGGDGNEYFGAGTRLSVL.

V usage is TRBV19 and J usage is TRBJ1-1; TRBD1 aligns across 12 bases. The length of the CDR3 is 17 residues. Looked up from germline, CDR1 is LNHDA and CDR2 is SQIVND (reference sequence). With 7 bases clipped from V and 4 bases from J, the junction kept 13 bases outside the gene matches. DNA of the CDR3: TGTGCCAGTAACCGTCCGGGACAGGGGGCGGGTGGCACTGAAGCTTTCTTT. It is translated as CASNRPGQGAGGTEAFF.

This clone has a single count. V usage is TRBV6-5 and J usage is TRBJ1-4, with a tentative D call TRBD1 (5 bases). V gave up 7 bases and J gave up 2 bases, with 11 bases separating them. Germline-derived CDR1 and CDR2 are MNHEY and SVGAGI. The CDR3 is made up of 14 amino acids. The CDR3 DNA follows: TGTGCCAGCACCTCGGGACTGACTAATGAAAAACTGTTTTTT. It yields the protein CASTSGLTNEKLFF.

This clone was seen just once. This chain uses TRBV19 with TRBJ1-4, with 7 bases aligning to TRBD1. With V trimmed by 3 bases and J by 1 base, 8 bases remained unmatched. This CDR3 spans 17 amino acids. Germline CDR1 is LNHDA and CDR2 is SQIVND (reference sequence). CDR3 DNA sequence: TGTGCCAGTAGTATCCGACAGGGATTGGGAACTAATGAAAAACTGTTTTTT. Amino acids: CASSIRQGLGTNEKLFF. Combining the CDR3 with reference TRBV19 and TRBJ1-4 gives the whole variable domain DGGITQSPKYLFRKEGQNVTLSCEQNLNHDAMYWYRQDPGQGLRLIYYSQIVNDFQKGDIAEGYSVSREKKESFPLTVTSAQKNPTAFYLCASSIRQGLGTNEKLFFGSGTQLSVL.

This clone has just one count. The V gene is TRBV29-1, the J gene TRBJ1-1; D perhaps matches TRBD1 (6 bases). Germline-derived CDR1 and CDR2 are SQVTM and ANQGSEA. The CDR3 totals 14 residues. The germline V and J ends were trimmed by 4 bases and 5 bases, with 17 bases remaining between them. The CDR3 region has the DNA TGCAGCGTTGTGAGGGGACAAGGCGGGACTGAAGCTTTCTTT. Protein sequence: CSVVRGQGGTEAFF.

The rearrangement joins TRBV27 to TRBJ2-4, with 7 bases fitting TRBD1. The CDR3 length is 15 residues. The trim removed 5 bases at V and 6 bases at J, leaving 10 bases unmatched. The V gene's germline CDR1 is MNHEY and CDR2 SMNVEV (reference sequence). CDR3 sequence (DNA): TGTGCCAGCAGTGGGCGGACAGGTCAGGGAAACATTCAGTACTTC. Amino acid sequence: CASSGRTGQGNIQYF.

J is TRBJ2-7 and V is TRBV7-8; D gene ambiguous. The CDR3 loop spans 13 amino acids. V was clipped by 1 base and J by 2 bases, with 6 bases between them. Per germline, CDR1 SGHVS and CDR2 FQNEAQ. The DNA for the CDR3 is TGTGCCAGCAGCTTAGGGGCCACCTACGAGCAGTACTTC. Residues: CASSLGATYEQYF.

The rearrangement joins TRBV12-3 or TRBV12-4 to TRBJ1-2, with D hard to call. The CDR3 is made up of 10 amino acids. Deletions cut 4 bases from V and 7 bases from J, with 4 bases between. CDR3 residues: CASSSRGYTF. CDR3 nucleotide sequence: TGTGCCAGCAGTTCCCGTGGCTACACCTTC.

The V call is TRBV28, the J call TRBJ1-1, with a possible D match to TRBD1 (6 bases). The germline CDR1 and CDR2 sequences are MDHEN and SYDVKM. The CDR3 contains 14 residues. The V end lost 5 bases, the J end lost 4 bases, and 14 bases lay between the germline ends. The CDR3 region has the DNA TGTGCCAGCAGTCACCTGGGCAGGGGCACTGAAGCTTTCTTT. Translation: CASSHLGRGTEAFF. The full variable domain, in which reference TRBV28 and TRBJ1-1 provide the parts outside the CDR3, is DVKVTQSSRYLVKRTGEKVFLECVQDMDHENMFWYRQDPGLGLRLIYFSYDVKMKEKGDIPEGYSVSREKKERFSLILESASTNQTSMYLCASSHLGRGTEAFFGQGTRLTVV.

V usage is TRBV28 and J usage is TRBJ1-1; D possibly corresponds to TRBD1 (5 bases). The V gene's germline CDR1 is MDHEN and CDR2 SYDVKM. The CDR3 contains 13 residues. V was trimmed by 6 bases and J by 7 bases, leaving 15 bases between them. This chain's CDR3 is CASRSDAGYEAFF. The CDR3 DNA is TGTGCCAGCAGATCCGACGCAGGGTATGAAGCTTTCTTT.

In this sample, this clone turned up a few times. The same CDR3 can be traced to other DNA sequences in this sample. This CDR3 reads CASSLLGQGFNQPQHF. The CDR3 bases are TGTGCCAGCAGCCTCCTGGGACAGGGGTTCAATCAGCCCCAGCATTTT. This rearrangement joins TRBV27 to TRBJ1-5; 10 nucleotides align to TRBD1. Germline V gene lookup returns CDR1 MNHEY and CDR2 SMNVEV (reference sequence). V trimming: 6 bases; J trimming: 3 bases; junction bases outside the gene matches: 8. CDR3 length: 16 amino acids.

The chain couples TRBV4-2 to TRBJ1-1; 9 bases align to TRBD1. This CDR3 region has 14 residues. CDR1 is LGHNA, CDR2 YNFKEQ, per germline. The V and J ends lost 3 bases and 4 bases, in that order; junction bases with no gene match: 3. CDR3 region: CASSQGQGGTEAFF. Written as DNA, the CDR3 is TGTGCCAGCAGCCAGGGACAGGGTGGCACTGAAGCTTTCTTT.

The count of this clone is one. The gene calls are TRBV7-6 and TRBJ2-1; 12 nucleotides match TRBD2. The CDR3 runs to 17 residues. Trimming cost V 5 bases and J 7 bases; bases outside gene matches: 12. Germline V gives CDR1 SGHVS, CDR2 FNYEAQ. The DNA of the CDR3 is TGTGCCAGCAGCCCCCTTCCTAGCGGGAGGGCTAGGAATGAGCAGTTCTTC. Its protein is CASSPLPSGRARNEQFF.

This rearrangement joins TRBV28 to TRBJ2-7, with a possible D match to TRBD2 (5 bases). In germline, CDR1 is MDHEN, CDR2 SYDVKM. Trimming took 7 bases from V and 2 from J, leaving 9 bases between them. This CDR3 has 12 amino acids. The CDR3 nucleotides are TGTGCCAGCAACGGGATGACCTACGAGCAGTACTTC. It encodes CASNGMTYEQYF.

This clone showed up just once. The chain has TRBV12-3 or TRBV12-4 and TRBJ2-1; a weak D match, TRBD1 (5 bases). The CDR3 runs 12 residues. V lost 6 bases and J 10 bases, leaving 13 bases between the germline ends. The CDR3 nucleotides read TGTGCCAGCAGGTATGCAGGGAAGGAGCAGTTCTTC. The encoded protein is CASRYAGKEQFF.

This rearrangement joins TRBV9 to TRBJ1-2; 7 bases are a match to TRBD1. J was trimmed by 8 bases and V by 4 bases; bases with no gene match: 8. Germline V CDR1 and CDR2: SGDLS, YYNGEE. This CDR3 region has 13 residues. The CDR3 DNA reads as TGTGCCAGCAGCTCAACAGGGGTTTCGGGCTACACCTTC. Translating gives CASSSTGVSGYTF.

The chain recombines TRBV9 with TRBJ1-1, with a tentative D call TRBD1 (6 bases). V lost 0 bases to trimming and J lost 6 bases, with 9 bases between them. The CDR3 runs to 13 residues. The germline V gene encodes CDR1 SGDLS and CDR2 YYNGEE. CDR3 bases: TGTGCCAGCAGCGTAGACGGACAGTCTGAAGCTTTCTTT. This codes for CASSVDGQSEAFF.

This clone was seen more than once but under ten times. The chain couples TRBV27 to TRBJ2-7; D gene ambiguous. This CDR3 comprises 15 residues. V was trimmed by 0 bases and J by 0 bases, leaving 9 bases between them. The germline V gene has CDR1 MNHEY and CDR2 SMNVEV (reference sequence). CDR3 in amino acids: CASSLSAGYSYEQYF. Here the CDR3 DNA reads TGTGCCAGCAGTTTATCGGCCGGGTACTCCTACGAGCAGTACTTC.

The chain's CDR3 is CAGGTLLNEQYF. The DNA of the CDR3 is TGTGCCGGCGGGACTCTACTGAACGAGCAGTACTTC. The chain uses TRBV21-1 and TRBJ2-7; no check of the table's D call, TRBD2, against the DNA was made. TRBV21-1 is described as a pseudogene. CDR3 length: 12 amino acids.

The chain uses TRBV19 and TRBJ2-5, with D possibly being TRBD2 (6 bases). With 3 bases removed from V and 1 base from J, the gap between germline ends came to 12 bases. Per the germline V gene, CDR1 is LNHDA and CDR2 is SQIVND (reference sequence). The CDR3 covers 15 residues. The CDR3 loop reads CASSIPGTVQETQYF. CDR3 coding DNA: TGTGCCAGTAGTATTCCAGGGACTGTCCAAGAGACCCAGTACTTC.

The chain links TRBV5-4 to TRBJ1-2; D is possibly TRBD1 (5 bases). V dropped 0 bases and J dropped 4 bases, with 10 bases sitting between them. Germline CDR1 reads SGHNT; CDR2 reads YYREEE (reference sequence). The CDR3 loop spans 14 amino acids. The CDR3 loop is CASSLEGDGYGYTF. CDR3 sequence (DNA): TGTGCCAGCAGCTTGGAAGGGGATGGCTATGGCTACACCTTC.

This rearrangement joins TRBV30 to TRBJ2-7, with D perhaps matching TRBD2 (5 bases). CDR3 size: 14 residues. Germline assignment: CDR1 GTSNPN and CDR2 SVGIG (reference sequence). Trimming took off 4 bases at V and 4 bases at J, with 17 bases between the two ends. The chain's CDR3 is CAWNKVGSGYEQYF. CDR3 coding DNA: TGTGCCTGGAATAAAGTAGGGAGTGGGTACGAGCAGTACTTC. The whole variable domain, filled in from reference TRBV30 and TRBJ2-7, reads SQTIHQWPATLVQPVGSPLSLECTVEGTSNPNLYWYRQAAGRGLQLLFYSVGIGQISSEVPQNLSASRPQDRQFILSSKKLLLSDSGFYLCAWNKVGSGYEQYFGPGTRLTVT.

V usage is TRBV10-2 and J usage is TRBJ1-1; the D gene is possibly TRBD1 (5 bases). Trimming removed 2 bases at V and 6 bases at J, with 7 bases between. This CDR3 comprises 12 residues. CDR1 and CDR2 (germline): WSHSY, SAAADI. CDR3 DNA: TGCGCCAGCAGTGAGATACAGGCTGAAGCTTTCTTT. Its protein product is CASSEIQAEAFF.

The chain joins TRBV10-1 to TRBJ1-1; D possibly corresponds to TRBD1 (6 bases). Trimming cost V 3 bases and J 4 bases, with 12 bases left between them. Germline-derived CDR1 and CDR2 are WNHNN and SYGVQD (reference sequence). This CDR3 is built from 14 residues. The CDR3 DNA sequence: TGCGCCAGCAGTGATAACAGGGATGGCACTGAAGCTTTCTTT. Translation gives CASSDNRDGTEAFF.

This chain joins TRBV4-2 and TRBJ1-4, with 8 bases aligning to TRBD1. The V segment lost 0 bases and the J segment 7 bases; nucleotides outside the gene matches: 7. The CDR3 is made up of 16 amino acids. Germline-derived CDR1 and CDR2 are LGHNA and YNFKEQ. The CDR3 bases are TGTGCCAGCAGCCAAGAACCACAGGGGGGAGGTGAAAAACTGTTTTTT. Translation: CASSQEPQGGGEKLFF.

The V and J genes are TRBV28 and TRBJ2-5; possibly TRBD2 for D (5 bases). V gave up 5 bases and J gave up 5 bases, with 18 bases separating them. Germline loops: CDR1 MDHEN, CDR2 SYDVKM. This CDR3 has 15 amino acids. CDR3 in amino acids: CASSITRDIWETQYF. DNA of the CDR3: TGTGCCAGCAGTATCACTAGAGATATTTGGGAGACCCAGTACTTC.

This clone was recorded once. The chain couples TRBV5-6 to TRBJ1-1; 8 bases are a match to TRBD1. The length of the CDR3 is 11 residues. Trimming at V came to 4 bases and at J to 13 bases, leaving 6 bases not matched to a gene. Per the germline V gene, CDR1 is SGHDT and CDR2 is YYEEEE. The CDR3 region is CASSTGQGSFF. CDR3 DNA sequence: TGTGCCAGCAGCACCGGACAGGGTAGTTTCTTT. Full variable domain (missing parts from reference TRBV5-6 and TRBJ1-1): DAGVTQSPTHLIKTRGQQVTLRCSPKSGHDTVSWYQQALGQGPQFIFQYYEEEERQRGNFPDRFSGHQFPNYSSELNVNALLLGDSALYLCASSTGQGSFFGQGTRLTVV.